This T cell receptor (beta chain) emerged from a study of T cell responses to AZD1222 COVID-19 vaccine. Across the whole study: Second-dose timings of about 4 or about 12 weeks were pooled. General study findings and limits: The donor group comprised mostly white British people and more females; the analysis possibly underestimated clonal diversity.

Germline V gene lookup returns CDR1 ENHRY and CDR2 SYGVKD. Trimming pared 2 bases from V and 6 bases from J, leaving 12 bases between. CDR3 length: 14 residues. Profiling relied on immunoSEQ multiplex PCR, and the TCRdb table lists in-frame clones only, not all of them. The profile shows fewer than 150,000 clones, roughly 92% of them singletons. Notes on this clone: The target antigen is unknown.

The sample here was peripheral blood, taken on day 0 of AZD1222 vaccination. The V call is TRBV10-3, the J call TRBJ2-3; weak D call: TRBD1 (5 bases). The TCR comes from an adult in good health. CDR3 bases: TGTGCCATCAGTGAGACTACAGGAACCGATACGCAGTATTTT. The encoded protein is CAISETTGTDTQYF.